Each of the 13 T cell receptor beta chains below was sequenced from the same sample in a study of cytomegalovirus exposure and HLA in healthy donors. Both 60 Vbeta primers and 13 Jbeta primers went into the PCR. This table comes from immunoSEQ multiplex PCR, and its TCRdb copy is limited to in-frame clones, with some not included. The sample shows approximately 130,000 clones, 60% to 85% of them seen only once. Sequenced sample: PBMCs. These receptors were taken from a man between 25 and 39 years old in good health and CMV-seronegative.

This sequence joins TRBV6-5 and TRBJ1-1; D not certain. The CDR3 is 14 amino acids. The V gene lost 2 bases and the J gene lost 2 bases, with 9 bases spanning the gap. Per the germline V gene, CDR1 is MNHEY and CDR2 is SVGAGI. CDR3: CASSYQDTNTEAFF. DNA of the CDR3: TGTGCCAGCAGTTACCAAGACACCAACACTGAAGCTTTCTTT.

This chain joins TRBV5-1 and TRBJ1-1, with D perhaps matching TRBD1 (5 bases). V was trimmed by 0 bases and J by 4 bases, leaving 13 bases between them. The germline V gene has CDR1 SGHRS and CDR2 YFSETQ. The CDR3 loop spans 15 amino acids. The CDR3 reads CASSLALGGGTEAFF. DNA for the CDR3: TGCGCCAGCAGCTTGGCCCTGGGCGGGGGCACTGAAGCTTTCTTT. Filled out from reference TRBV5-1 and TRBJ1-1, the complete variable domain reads KAGVTQTPRYLIKTRGQQVTLSCSPISGHRSVSWYQQTPGQGLQFLFEYFSETQRNKGNFPGRFSGRQFSNSRSEMNVSTLELGDSALYLCASSLALGGGTEAFFGQGTRLTVV.

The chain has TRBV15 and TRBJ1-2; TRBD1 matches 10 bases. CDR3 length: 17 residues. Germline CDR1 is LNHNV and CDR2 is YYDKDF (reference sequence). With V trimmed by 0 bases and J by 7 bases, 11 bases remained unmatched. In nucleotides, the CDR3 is TGTGCCACCAGCAGAGATGTCGTTGCGGGGACAGGGGTTGGCTACACCTTC. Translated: CATSRDVVAGTGVGYTF.

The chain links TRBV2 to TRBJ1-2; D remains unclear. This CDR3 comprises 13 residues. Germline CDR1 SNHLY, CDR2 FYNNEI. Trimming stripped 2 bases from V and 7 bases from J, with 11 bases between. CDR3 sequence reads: CASSESPGIGYTF. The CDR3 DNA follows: TGTGCCAGCAGTGAATCGCCGGGGATTGGCTACACCTTC.

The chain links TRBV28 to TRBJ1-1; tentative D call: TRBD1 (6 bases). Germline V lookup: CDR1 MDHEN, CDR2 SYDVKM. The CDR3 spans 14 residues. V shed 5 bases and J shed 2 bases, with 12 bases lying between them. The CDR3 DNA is TGTGCCAGCAGTACTCCACAGGGAAACACTGAAGCTTTCTTT. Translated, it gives CASSTPQGNTEAFF. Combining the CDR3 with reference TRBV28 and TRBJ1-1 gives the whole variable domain DVKVTQSSRYLVKRTGEKVFLECVQDMDHENMFWYRQDPGLGLRLIYFSYDVKMKEKGDIPEGYSVSREKKERFSLILESASTNQTSMYLCASSTPQGNTEAFFGQGTRLTVV.

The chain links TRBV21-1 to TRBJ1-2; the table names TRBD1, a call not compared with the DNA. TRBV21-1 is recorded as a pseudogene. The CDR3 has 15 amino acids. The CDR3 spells CASSKERQDNYGYTF. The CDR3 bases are TGTGCCAGCAGCAAGGAACGACAGGATAACTATGGCTACACCTTC.

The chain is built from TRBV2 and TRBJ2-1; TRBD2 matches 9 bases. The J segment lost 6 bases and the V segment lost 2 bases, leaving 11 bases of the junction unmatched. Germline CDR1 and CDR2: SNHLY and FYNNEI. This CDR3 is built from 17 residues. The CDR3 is CASSESPTSGHVNEQFF. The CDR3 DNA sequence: TGTGCCAGCAGTGAAAGCCCAACTAGCGGGCACGTCAATGAGCAGTTCTTC.

CDR3 nucleotide sequence: TGTGCCAGCAGTTTCGCGGGAGTCGAGCAGTACTTC. It is translated as CASSFAGVEQYF. V usage is TRBV28 and J usage is TRBJ2-7; 7 nucleotides align to TRBD2. Germline V CDR1 and CDR2: MDHEN, SYDVKM. Trimming took 3 bases from V and 6 from J; bases not matched to a gene: 2. The CDR3 runs to 12 residues.

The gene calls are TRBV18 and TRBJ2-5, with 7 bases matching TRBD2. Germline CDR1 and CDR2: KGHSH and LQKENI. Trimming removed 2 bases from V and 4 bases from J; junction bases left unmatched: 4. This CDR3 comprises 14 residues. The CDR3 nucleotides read TGTGCCAGCTCACCAAGAAGGGAGGGAGAGACCCAGTACTTC. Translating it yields CASSPRREGETQYF.

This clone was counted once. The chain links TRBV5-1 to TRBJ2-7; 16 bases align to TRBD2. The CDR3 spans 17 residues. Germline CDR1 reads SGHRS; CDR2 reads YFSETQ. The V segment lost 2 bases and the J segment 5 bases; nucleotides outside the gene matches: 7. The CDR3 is CASSLTGLAGGLHEQYF. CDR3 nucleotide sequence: TGCGCCAGCAGCTTAACGGGACTAGCGGGAGGGCTCCACGAGCAGTACTTC.

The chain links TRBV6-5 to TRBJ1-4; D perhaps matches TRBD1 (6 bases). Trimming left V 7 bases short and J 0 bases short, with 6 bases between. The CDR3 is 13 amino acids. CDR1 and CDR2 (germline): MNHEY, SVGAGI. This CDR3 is CASKGATNEKLFF. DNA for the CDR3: TGTGCCAGCAAGGGGGCAACTAATGAAAAACTGTTTTTT.

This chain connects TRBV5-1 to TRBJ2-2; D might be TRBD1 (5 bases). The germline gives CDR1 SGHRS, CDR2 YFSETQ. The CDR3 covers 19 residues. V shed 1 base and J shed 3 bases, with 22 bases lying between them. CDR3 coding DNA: TGCGCCAGCAGCTTGTTCGCCTTACAGGACAAGGTCGACACCGGGGAGCTGTTTTTT. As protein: CASSLFALQDKVDTGELFF.

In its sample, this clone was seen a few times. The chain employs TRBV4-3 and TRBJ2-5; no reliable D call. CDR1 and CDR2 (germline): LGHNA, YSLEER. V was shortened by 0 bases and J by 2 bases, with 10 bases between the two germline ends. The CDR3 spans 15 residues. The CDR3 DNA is TGCGCCAGCAGCCAAGATCCGCAGGCGCAAGAGACCCAGTACTTC. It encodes CASSQDPQAQETQYF.